This TCR beta chain originates from a study of CD8 T cells in ankylosing spondylitis. This clonotype has ten or more counts. Antigen: not known. General study findings and limits: In ankylosing spondylitis blood, a motif of about 8 highly homologous TCR beta variants appeared characteristic. Researchers report that disease-linked clones proved CD8+ and relatively rare in peripheral blood. Matched synovial fluid from ankylosing spondylitis patients was reported to be enriched for disease-linked clones.

The J segment lost 5 bases and the V segment lost 6 bases, leaving 13 bases of the junction unmatched. The CDR3 is 16 residues long. A quantitative 5'-RACE method, one with molecular barcodes, was used to make TCR beta libraries. TCRdb fed the 5' RACE reads into MiXCR, producing one record per CDR3 protein. The repertoire holds approximately 540,000 distinct CDR3 sequences, with 10% to 15% as singletons. The sequence was collected from a male donor with ankylosing spondylitis. Sequencing input: blood, either unsorted or a sorted T cell fraction (not recorded which). The chain employs TRBV12-3 or TRBV12-4 and TRBJ2-5; 9 nucleotides match TRBD1. The CDR3 protein is CASSTSDRGVWETQYF. The DNA for the CDR3 is TGTGCCAGCAGCACCTCCGACAGGGGGGTTTGGGAGACCCAGTACTTC.